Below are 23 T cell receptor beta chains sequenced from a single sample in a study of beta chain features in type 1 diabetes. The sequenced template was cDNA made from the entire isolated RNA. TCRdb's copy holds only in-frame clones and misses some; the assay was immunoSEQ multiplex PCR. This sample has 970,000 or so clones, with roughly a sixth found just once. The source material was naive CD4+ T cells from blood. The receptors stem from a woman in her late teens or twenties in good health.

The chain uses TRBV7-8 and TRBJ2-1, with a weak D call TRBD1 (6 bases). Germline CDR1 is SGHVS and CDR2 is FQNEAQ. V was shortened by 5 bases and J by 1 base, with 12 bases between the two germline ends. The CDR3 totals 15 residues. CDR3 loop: CASSPLQGSYNEQFF. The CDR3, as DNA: TGTGCCAGCAGCCCATTACAGGGTTCCTACAATGAGCAGTTCTTC.

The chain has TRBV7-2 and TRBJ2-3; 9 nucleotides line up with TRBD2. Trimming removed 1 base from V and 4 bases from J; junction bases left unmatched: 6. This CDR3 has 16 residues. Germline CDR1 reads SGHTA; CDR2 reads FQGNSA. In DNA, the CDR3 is TGTGCCAGCAGCTTAGATGCGGGAGGGCCGTCAGATACGCAGTATTTT. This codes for CASSLDAGGPSDTQYF. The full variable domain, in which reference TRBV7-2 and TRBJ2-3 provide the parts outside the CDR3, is GAGVSQSPSNKVTEKGKDVELRCDPISGHTALYWYRQSLGQGLEFLIYFQGNSAPDKSGLPSDRFSAERTGGSVSTLTIQRTQQEDSAVYLCASSLDAGGPSDTQYFGPGTRLTVL.

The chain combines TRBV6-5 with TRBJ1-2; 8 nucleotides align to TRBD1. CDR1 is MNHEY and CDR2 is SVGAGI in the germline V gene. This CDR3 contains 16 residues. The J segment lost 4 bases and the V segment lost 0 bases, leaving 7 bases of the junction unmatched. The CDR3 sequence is CASSYSWNQGAYGYTF. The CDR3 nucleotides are TGTGCCAGCAGTTACTCGTGGAACCAGGGGGCCTATGGCTACACCTTC.

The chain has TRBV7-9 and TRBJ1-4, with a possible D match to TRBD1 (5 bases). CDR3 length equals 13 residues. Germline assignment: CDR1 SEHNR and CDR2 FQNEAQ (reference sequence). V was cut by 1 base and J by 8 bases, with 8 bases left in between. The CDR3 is CASSLGGVEKLFF. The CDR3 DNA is TGTGCCAGCAGCTTAGGAGGGGTGGAAAAACTGTTTTTT. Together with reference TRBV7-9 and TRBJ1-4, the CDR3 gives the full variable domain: DTGVSQNPRHKITKRGQNVTFRCDPISEHNRLYWYRQTLGQGPEFLTYFQNEAQLEKSRLLSDRFSAERPKGSFSTLEIQRTEQGDSAMYLCASSLGGVEKLFFGSGTQLSVL.

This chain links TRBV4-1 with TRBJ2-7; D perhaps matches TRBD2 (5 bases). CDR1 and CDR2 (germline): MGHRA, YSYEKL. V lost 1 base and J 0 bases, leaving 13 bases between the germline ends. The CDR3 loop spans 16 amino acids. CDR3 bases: TGCGCCAGCAGCCAAGTCGGCTCGCGGGCCTCCTACGAGCAGTACTTC. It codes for CASSQVGSRASYEQYF.

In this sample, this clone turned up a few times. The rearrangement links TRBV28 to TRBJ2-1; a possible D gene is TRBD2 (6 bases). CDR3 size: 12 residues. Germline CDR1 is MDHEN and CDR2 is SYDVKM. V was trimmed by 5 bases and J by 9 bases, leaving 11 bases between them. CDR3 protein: CASSGTFLEQFF. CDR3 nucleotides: TGTGCCAGCAGTGGGACTTTTCTTGAGCAGTTCTTC. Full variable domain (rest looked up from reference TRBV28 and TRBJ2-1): DVKVTQSSRYLVKRTGEKVFLECVQDMDHENMFWYRQDPGLGLRLIYFSYDVKMKEKGDIPEGYSVSREKKERFSLILESASTNQTSMYLCASSGTFLEQFFGPGTRLTVL.

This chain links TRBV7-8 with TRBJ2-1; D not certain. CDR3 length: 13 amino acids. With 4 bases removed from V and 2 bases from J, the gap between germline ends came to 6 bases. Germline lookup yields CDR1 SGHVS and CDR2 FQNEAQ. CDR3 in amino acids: CASSSSPYNEQFF. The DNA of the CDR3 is TGTGCCAGCAGCTCCTCGCCCTACAATGAGCAGTTCTTC.

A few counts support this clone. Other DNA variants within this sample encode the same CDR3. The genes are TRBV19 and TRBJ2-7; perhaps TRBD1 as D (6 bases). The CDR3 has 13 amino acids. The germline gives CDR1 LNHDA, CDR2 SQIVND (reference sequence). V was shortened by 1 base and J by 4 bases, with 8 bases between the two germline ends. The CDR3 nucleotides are TGTGCCAGTAGTATAGCAGGGGAGTACGAGCAGTACTTC. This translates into CASSIAGEYEQYF.

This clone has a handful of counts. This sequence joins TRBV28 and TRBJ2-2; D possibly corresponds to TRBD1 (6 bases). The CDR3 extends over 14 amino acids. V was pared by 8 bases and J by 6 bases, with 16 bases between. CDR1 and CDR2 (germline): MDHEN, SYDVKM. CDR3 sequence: CASRETGRPGELFF. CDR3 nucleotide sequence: TGTGCCAGCCGAGAAACAGGGCGTCCCGGGGAGCTGTTTTTT.

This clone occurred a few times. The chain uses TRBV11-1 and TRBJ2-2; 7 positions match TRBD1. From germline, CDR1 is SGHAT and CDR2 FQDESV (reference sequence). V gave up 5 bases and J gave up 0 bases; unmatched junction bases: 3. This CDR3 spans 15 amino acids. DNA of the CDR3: TGTGCCAGCAGCCCCGGACAGGCGAACACCGGGGAGCTGTTTTTT. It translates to CASSPGQANTGELFF.

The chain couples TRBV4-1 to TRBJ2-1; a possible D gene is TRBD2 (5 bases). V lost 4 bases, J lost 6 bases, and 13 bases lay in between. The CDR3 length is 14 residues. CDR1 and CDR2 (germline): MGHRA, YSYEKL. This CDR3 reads CASSRGPRGNEQFF. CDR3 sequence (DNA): TGCGCCAGCAGCCGGGGTCCACGGGGCAATGAGCAGTTCTTC.

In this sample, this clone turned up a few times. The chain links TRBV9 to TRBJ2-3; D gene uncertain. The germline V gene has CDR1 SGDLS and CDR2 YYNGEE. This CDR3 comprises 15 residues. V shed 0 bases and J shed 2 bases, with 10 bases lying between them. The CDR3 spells CASSVAPGITDTQYF. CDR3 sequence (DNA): TGTGCCAGCAGCGTAGCCCCTGGAATCACAGATACGCAGTATTTT.

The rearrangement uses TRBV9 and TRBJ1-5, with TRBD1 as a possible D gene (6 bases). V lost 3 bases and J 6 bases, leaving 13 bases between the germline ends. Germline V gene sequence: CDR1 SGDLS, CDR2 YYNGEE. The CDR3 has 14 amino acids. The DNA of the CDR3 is TGTGCCAGCAGCGCTGGGGGGACAATTCAGCCCCAGCATTTT. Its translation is CASSAGGTIQPQHF. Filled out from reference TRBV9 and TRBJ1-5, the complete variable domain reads DSGVTQTPKHLITATGQRVTLRCSPRSGDLSVYWYQQSLDQGLQFLIQYYNGEERAKGNILERFSAQQFPDLHSELNLSSLELGDSALYFCASSAGGTIQPQHFGDGTRLSIL.

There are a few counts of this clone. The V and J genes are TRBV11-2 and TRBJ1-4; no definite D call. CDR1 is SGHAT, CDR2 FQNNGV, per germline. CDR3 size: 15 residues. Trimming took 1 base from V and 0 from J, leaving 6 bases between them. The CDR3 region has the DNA TGTGCCAGCAGCTTAGGTCAGACAACTAATGAAAAACTGTTTTTT. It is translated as CASSLGQTTNEKLFF.

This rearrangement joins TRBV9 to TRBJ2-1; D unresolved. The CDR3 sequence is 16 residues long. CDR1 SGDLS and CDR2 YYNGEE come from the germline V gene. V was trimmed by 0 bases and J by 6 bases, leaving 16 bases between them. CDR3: CASSVVPALAPNEQFF. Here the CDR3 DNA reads TGTGCCAGCAGCGTAGTCCCCGCTTTGGCGCCCAATGAGCAGTTCTTC.

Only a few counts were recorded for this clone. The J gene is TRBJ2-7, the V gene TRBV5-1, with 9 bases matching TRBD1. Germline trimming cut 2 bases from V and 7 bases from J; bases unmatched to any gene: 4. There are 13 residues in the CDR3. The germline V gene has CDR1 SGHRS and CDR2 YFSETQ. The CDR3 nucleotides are TGCGCCAGCAGCTTAGGGACAGGGCAGGAGCAGTACTTC. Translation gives CASSLGTGQEQYF.

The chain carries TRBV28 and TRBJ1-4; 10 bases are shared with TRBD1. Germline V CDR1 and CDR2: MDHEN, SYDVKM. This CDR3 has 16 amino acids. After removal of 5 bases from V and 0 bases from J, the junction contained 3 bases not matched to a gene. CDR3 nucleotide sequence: TGTGCCAGCAGTCTCGGACAGGGGGCAACTAATGAAAAACTGTTTTTT. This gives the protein CASSLGQGATNEKLFF.

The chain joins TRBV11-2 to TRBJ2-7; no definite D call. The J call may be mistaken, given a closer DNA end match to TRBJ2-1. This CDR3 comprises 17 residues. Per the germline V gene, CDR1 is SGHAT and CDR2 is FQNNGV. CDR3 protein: CASSLYRTRRLAAFQFF. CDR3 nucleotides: TGTGCCAGCAGCTTATACCGTACGAGAAGATTGGCAGCGTTCCAGTTCTTC.

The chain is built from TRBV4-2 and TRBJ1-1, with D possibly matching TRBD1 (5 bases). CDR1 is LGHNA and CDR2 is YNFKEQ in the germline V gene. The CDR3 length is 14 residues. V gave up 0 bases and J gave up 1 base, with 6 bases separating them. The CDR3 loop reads CASSQEGENTEAFF. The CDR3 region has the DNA TGTGCCAGCAGCCAAGAGGGGGAGAACACTGAAGCTTTCTTT.

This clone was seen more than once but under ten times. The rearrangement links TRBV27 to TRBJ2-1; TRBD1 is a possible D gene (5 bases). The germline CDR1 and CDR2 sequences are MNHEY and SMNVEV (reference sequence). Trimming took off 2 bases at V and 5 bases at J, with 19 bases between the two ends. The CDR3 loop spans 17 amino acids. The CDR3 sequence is CASSLRPHRYTDNEQFF. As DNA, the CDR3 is TGTGCCAGCAGTTTACGGCCCCACAGGTACACGGACAATGAGCAGTTCTTC.

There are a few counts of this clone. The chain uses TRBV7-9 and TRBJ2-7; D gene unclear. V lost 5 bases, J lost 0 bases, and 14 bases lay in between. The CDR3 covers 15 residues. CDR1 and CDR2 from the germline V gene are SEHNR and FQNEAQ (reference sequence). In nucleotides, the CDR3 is TGTGCCAGCAGCCCTGATAGCTGGCGCTCCTACGAGCAGTACTTC. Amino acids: CASSPDSWRSYEQYF.

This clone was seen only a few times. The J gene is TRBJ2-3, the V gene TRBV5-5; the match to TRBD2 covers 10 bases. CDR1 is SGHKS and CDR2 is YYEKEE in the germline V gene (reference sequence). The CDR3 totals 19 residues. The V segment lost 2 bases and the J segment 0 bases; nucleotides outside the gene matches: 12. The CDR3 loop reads CASSFTTSGWGTSTDTQYF. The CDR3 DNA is TGTGCCAGCAGCTTCACGACTAGCGGGTGGGGAACTAGCACAGATACGCAGTATTTT.

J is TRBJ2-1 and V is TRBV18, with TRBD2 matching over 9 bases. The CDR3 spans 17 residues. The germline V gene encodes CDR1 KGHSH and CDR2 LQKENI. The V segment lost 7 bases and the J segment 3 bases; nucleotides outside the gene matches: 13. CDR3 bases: TGTGCCAGCTTCACCTGGGGTAGCGGGAGTGTCTACAATGAGCAGTTCTTC. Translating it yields CASFTWGSGSVYNEQFF.